Listed below are T cell receptor beta chains from one sample, sequenced in a study of cytomegalovirus exposure and HLA in healthy donors. Sequenced by immunoSEQ multiplex PCR; TCRdb stores in-frame clones only, minus some. The table shows around 100,000 clones, with around 81% occurring only once. Sequenced input: PBMCs. The source of these receptors is a woman aged 70-85 years in good health and CMV-seropositive. CDR3s include the opening cysteine and the closing phenylalanine or tryptophan. D genes are given only for firm matches. For some rows the clone size is stated as once, few or many, or as a class when expanded; others skip it.

D,V,size,J,DNA,CDR3
TRBD2,TRBV28,NA,TRBJ2-1,TGTGCCAGCAGTTTAGGCGGGAGGGTCCCGTTCTTC,CASSLGGRVPFF
NA,TRBV4-3,few,TRBJ1-3,TGCGCCAGCAGCCAAGGCCCGAGCTCTGGAAACACCATATATTTT,CASSQGPSSGNTIYF
TRBD1,TRBV12-5,NA,TRBJ2-7,TGTGCTAGTGGTCCCTCGGGACAGCGTCACGAGCAGTACTTC,CASGPSGQRHEQYF
NA,TRBV4-1,few,TRBJ1-6,TGCGCCAGCAGCCCCATTGGACGGGAAATTAATTCACCCCTCCACTTT,CASSPIGREINSPLHF
TRBD2,TRBV2,NA,TRBJ2-1,TGTGCCAGCCGAACCCTTGGACTAGCGGGAAACAATGAGCAGTTCTTC,CASRTLGLAGNNEQFF
TRBD2,TRBV7-9,NA,TRBJ2-7,TGTGCCAGCAGCTCGGTAGCGGGAGGAGTGAACGAGCAGTACTTC,CASSSVAGGVNEQYF
NA,TRBV6-5,NA,TRBJ2-4,TGTGCCAGCAGGGGCAGACAGGGCGGGGACATTCAGTACTTC,CASRGRQGGDIQYF
NA,TRBV27,NA,TRBJ2-7,TGTGCCAGCAGCCAGGGCGACGAGCAGTACTTC,CASSQGDEQYF
TRBD1,TRBV27,once,TRBJ1-2,TGTGCCAGCACCCAATACCCGGGACAGACTAACTATGGCTACACCTTC,CASTQYPGQTNYGYTF
TRBD2,TRBV4-3,NA,TRBJ2-7,TGCGCCAGCAGCCAAGTCGCGAGTGGACTAGTCCCAAACTACGAGCAGTACTTC,CASSQVASGLVPNYEQYF
TRBD2,TRBV7-2,NA,TRBJ2-5,TGTGCCAGCAGCTTAGGGCTAGCGGGAGGGTACCAAGAGACCCAGTACTTC,CASSLGLAGGYQETQYF
NA,TRBV2,once,TRBJ2-7,TGTGCCAGCTTACAAACAGCCCTTTCCTACGAGCAGTACTTC,CASLQTALSYEQYF
TRBD1,TRBV23-1,NA,TRBJ2-3,TGCGCCAGCAGTCAACCGAAGATACGGACAGGTTCGAGCACAGATACGCAGTATTTT,CASSQPKIRTGSSTDTQYF
NA,TRBV19,few,TRBJ2-5,TGTGCCAGTAGTTCCATCACGGGACAAAAGGCGACCCAGTACTTC,CASSSITGQKATQYF
NA,TRBV6-1,NA,TRBJ2-2,TGTGCCAGCAGTGATTCGACCAGGGGTAAATTCGGGGAGCTGTTTTTT,CASSDSTRGKFGELFF
TRBD1,TRBV7-2,NA,TRBJ2-6,TGTGCCAGCATGCCAGGACAGGGGGCAACTGGGGCCAACGTCCTGACTTTC,CASMPGQGATGANVLTF
TRBD1,TRBV2,NA,TRBJ2-5,TGTGCCAGCTCCGGGACAGGGGTCTGGGGGGAGACCCAGTACTTC,CASSGTGVWGETQYF
NA,TRBV7-6,NA,TRBJ2-7,TGTGCCAGCAGCTTAGCGCTACAGATCTACGAGCAGTACTTC,CASSLALQIYEQYF
NA,TRBV4-2,NA,TRBJ1-5,TGTGCCAGCAGCCAGGCCTCTGGGGAGGTGGGTAGCAATCAGCCCCAGCATTTT,CASSQASGEVGSNQPQHF
NA,TRBV28,NA,TRBJ1-2,TGTGCCAGCAGTTTGAATCGGCAGGGAGGCTATGGCTACACCTTC,CASSLNRQGGYGYTF
NA,TRBV18,once,TRBJ1-2,TGTGCCAGCTCACCCTTTAAGGACTCCTATGGCTACACCTTC,CASSPFKDSYGYTF
NA,TRBV27,NA,TRBJ2-7,TGTGCCAGCAGTCTACTGGGAGCTAAGAGTAGCGAGCAGTACTTC,CASSLLGAKSSEQYF
TRBD1,TRBV7-3,NA,TRBJ2-6,TGTGCCAGCAGCCTCCCCGACAGGGGGGCCTCTAGGGGGGCCAACGTCCTGACTTTC,CASSLPDRGASRGANVLTF
TRBD1,TRBV7-9,NA,TRBJ2-3,TGTGCCAGCAGCCGCGGACAGGGGACCCTCACAGATACGCAGTATTTT,CASSRGQGTLTDTQYF
NA,TRBV19,NA,TRBJ2-7,TGTGCCAGTAGTGTCGGAGCAGGGTCCCCCGAGCAGTACTTC,CASSVGAGSPEQYF
TRBD2,TRBV5-4,NA,TRBJ2-1,TGTGCCAGCAGCTCGCGAGCGGGAGGGCGCGATGAGCAGTTCTTC,CASSSRAGGRDEQFF
NA,TRBV28,NA,TRBJ1-3,TGTGCCAGCCTAAAAGGGGGGGTCTCTGGAAACACCATATATTTT,CASLKGGVSGNTIYF
NA,TRBV5-5,NA,TRBJ1-4,TGTGCCAGCAGCTTCCGGTCCTTGACAAATGAAAAACTGTTTTTT,CASSFRSLTNEKLFF
NA,TRBV9,NA,TRBJ1-1,TGTGCCAGCAGCGTCGGTCCGCACACTGAAGCTTTCTTT,CASSVGPHTEAFF
NA,TRBV4-3,NA,TRBJ2-1,TGCGCCAGCAGCCAAGATTGGCGGGGAACTTACAATGAGCAGTTCTTC,CASSQDWRGTYNEQFF
TRBD2,TRBV5-1,NA,TRBJ2-7,TGCGCCAGCAGCTTGATAGCGGGAGGTTCCTACGAGCAGTACTTC,CASSLIAGGSYEQYF
NA,TRBV7-9,NA,TRBJ2-6,TGTGCCAGCAGCTTAGTTGTGGCTTCGGGGGCCAACGTCCTGACTTTC,CASSLVVASGANVLTF
TRBD2,TRBV7-7,NA,TRBJ2-5,TGTGCTGGCAGCCGAACAGGGGTCGGGACTAGCGGCCAAGAGACCCAGTACTTC,CAGSRTGVGTSGQETQYF
NA,TRBV9,NA,TRBJ2-2,TGTGCCAGCAGCGCCGGACAGTTCGCGAACACCGGGGAGCTGTTTTTT,CASSAGQFANTGELFF
TRBD1,TRBV11-2,NA,TRBJ2-7,TGTGCCAGCAGCCAGACAGGGTCCCCGCACGAGCAGTACTTC,CASSQTGSPHEQYF